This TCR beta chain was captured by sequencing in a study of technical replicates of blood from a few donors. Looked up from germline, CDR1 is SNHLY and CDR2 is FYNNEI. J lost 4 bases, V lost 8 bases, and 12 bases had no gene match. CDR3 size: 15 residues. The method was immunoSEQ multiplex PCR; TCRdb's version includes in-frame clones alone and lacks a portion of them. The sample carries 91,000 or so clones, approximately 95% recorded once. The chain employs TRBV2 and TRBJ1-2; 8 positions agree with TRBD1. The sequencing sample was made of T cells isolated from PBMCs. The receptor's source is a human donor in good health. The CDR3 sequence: CASSPEGQDSYGYTF. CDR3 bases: TGTGCCAGCTCCCCAGAGGGACAGGACTCCTATGGCTACACCTTC.